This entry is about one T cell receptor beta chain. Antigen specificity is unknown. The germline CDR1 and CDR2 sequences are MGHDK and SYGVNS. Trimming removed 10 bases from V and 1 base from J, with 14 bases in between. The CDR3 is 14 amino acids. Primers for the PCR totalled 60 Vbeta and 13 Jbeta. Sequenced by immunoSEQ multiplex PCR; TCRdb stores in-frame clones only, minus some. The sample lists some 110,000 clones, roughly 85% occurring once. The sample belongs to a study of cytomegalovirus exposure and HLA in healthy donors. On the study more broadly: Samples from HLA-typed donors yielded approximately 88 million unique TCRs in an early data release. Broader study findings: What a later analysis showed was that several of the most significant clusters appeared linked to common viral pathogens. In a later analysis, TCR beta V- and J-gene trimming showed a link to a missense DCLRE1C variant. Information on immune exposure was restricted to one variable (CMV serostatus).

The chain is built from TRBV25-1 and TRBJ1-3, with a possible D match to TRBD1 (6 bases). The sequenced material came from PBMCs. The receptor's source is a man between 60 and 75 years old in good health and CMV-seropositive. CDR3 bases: TGTGCCACCATGGAAGGGGGATCTGGAAACACCATATATTTT. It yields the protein CATMEGGSGNTIYF.